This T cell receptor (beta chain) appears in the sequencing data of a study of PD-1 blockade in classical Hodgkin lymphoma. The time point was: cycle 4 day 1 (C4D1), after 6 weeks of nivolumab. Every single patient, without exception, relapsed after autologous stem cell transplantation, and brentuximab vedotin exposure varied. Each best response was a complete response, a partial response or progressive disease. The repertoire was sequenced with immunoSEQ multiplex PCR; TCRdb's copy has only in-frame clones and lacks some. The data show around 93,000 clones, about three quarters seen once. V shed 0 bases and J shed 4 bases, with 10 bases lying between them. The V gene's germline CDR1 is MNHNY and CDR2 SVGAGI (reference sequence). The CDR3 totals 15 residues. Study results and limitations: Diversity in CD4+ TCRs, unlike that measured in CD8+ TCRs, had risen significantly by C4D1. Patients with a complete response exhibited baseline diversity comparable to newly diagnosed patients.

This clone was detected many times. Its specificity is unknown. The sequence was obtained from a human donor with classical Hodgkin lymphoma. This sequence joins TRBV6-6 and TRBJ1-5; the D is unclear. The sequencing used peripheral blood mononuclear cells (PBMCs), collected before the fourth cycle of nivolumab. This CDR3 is CASSYSLVPNQPQHF. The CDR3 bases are TGTGCCAGCAGTTACTCGCTAGTGCCTAATCAGCCCCAGCATTTT.